Listed below are T cell receptor beta chains from one sample, sequenced in a study of T cell repertoires in cytomegalovirus infection. TCRdb reanalysed the reads using MiXCR and keeps one entry per CDR3 protein. The table includes 490,000 or so distinct CDR3 sequences, 10% to 12% detected once. Sequencing was carried out using PBMCs. The receptors originated from a human donor in good health (CMV status not recorded). Some clones in this sample may be carry-over from other donors' samples. The CDR3 runs from the conserved cysteine through the conserved F or W. The D gene is left open where the match is weak. Size tells how often a clone was seen (once, few, many) or the class of an expanded clone, and some rows leave it out.

clone_size,d_call,j_call,v_call,cdr3_aa,cdr3_nt
many,.,TRBJ2-5,TRBV5-6,CASSKQRAGSRETQYF,TGTGCCAGCAGCAAACAACGTGCAGGGAGTAGGGAGACCCAGTACTTC
many,TRBD1,TRBJ2-3,TRBV6-1,CASSELRDRGPDTQYF,TGTGCCAGCAGTGAATTGCGGGACAGGGGTCCCGATACGCAGTATTTT
many,TRBD1,TRBJ2-1,TRBV7-9,CASSVGTGSAGEQFF,TGTGCCAGCAGCGTCGGGACAGGGAGTGCGGGTGAGCAGTTCTTC
few,TRBD1,TRBJ2-5,TRBV18,CASSPGTGNQETQYF,TGTGCCAGCTCACCCGGGACAGGGAACCAAGAGACCCAGTACTTC
few,TRBD1,TRBJ1-6,TRBV18,CASSTQGQGMIDSPLHF,TGTGCCAGCTCAACCCAGGGACAGGGGATGATTGATTCACCCCTCCACTTT
.,.,TRBJ1-2,TRBV10-3,CAIREGQLYGYTF,TGTGCCATCAGAGAAGGACAGCTCTATGGCTACACCTTC
many,.,TRBJ2-3,TRBV7-3,CASSSEGGTDTQYF,TGTGCCAGCAGCTCGGAGGGAGGCACAGATACGCAGTATTTT
many,.,TRBJ1-2,TRBV7-2,CASSQIGGGRYGYTF,TGTGCCAGCAGCCAGATCGGAGGGGGACGATATGGCTACACCTTC
few,.,TRBJ1-5,TRBV6-6,CASPTDTQHF,TGTGCCAGCCCTACCGATACCCAGCATTTT
many,.,TRBJ2-2,TRBV4-1,CASSQEKAVITGELFF,TGCGCCAGCAGCCAAGAGAAAGCGGTGATCACCGGGGAGCTGTTTTTT
.,TRBD2,TRBJ2-7,TRBV18,CASSPSGRAHEQYF,TGTGCCAGCTCACCTAGCGGGAGGGCCCACGAGCAGTACTTC
many,.,TRBJ2-7,TRBV20-1,CSARASPGFYEQYF,TGCAGTGCTAGAGCCAGTCCAGGGTTCTACGAGCAGTACTTC
many,TRBD1,TRBJ2-4,TRBV11-1,CASSFGTAENIQYF,TGTGCCAGCAGTTTTGGGACAGCGGAAAACATTCAGTACTTC
few,.,TRBJ1-1,TRBV5-1,CASSVGGQFEAFF,TGCGCCAGCAGCGTGGGGGGGCAGTTCGAAGCTTTCTTT
few,.,TRBJ1-1,TRBV7-9,CASSLADLAPEAFF,TGTGCCAGCAGCTTAGCGGACCTGGCCCCTGAAGCTTTCTTT
many,TRBD2,TRBJ2-7,TRBV27,CASSLASGGLFSYEQYF,TGTGCCAGCAGCCTCGCTAGCGGGGGTCTTTTCTCCTACGAGCAGTACTTC
many,TRBD2,TRBJ2-2,TRBV5-6,CASSSLRTRSTGELFF,TGTGCCAGCAGCTCTCTCCGGACTAGGTCGACCGGGGAGCTGTTTTTT
few,.,TRBJ2-2,TRBV19,CASKAGSNANTGELFF,TGTGCCAGTAAGGCAGGTAGTAACGCGAACACCGGGGAGCTGTTTTTT
many,.,TRBJ2-7,TRBV7-2,CASSPRGGGEQYF,TGTGCCAGCAGCCCAAGGGGGGGGGGCGAGCAGTACTTC
once,.,TRBJ2-7,TRBV2,CASMREQRYEQYF,TGTGCCAGCATGAGGGAGCAGCGCTACGAGCAGTACTTC
.,TRBD1,TRBJ1-6,TRBV6-2/TRBV6-3,CASTRGTGFNSPLHF,TGTGCCAGCACCCGAGGGACAGGGTTTAATTCACCCCTCCACTTT
many,.,TRBJ1-4,TRBV18,CASSHLRDEKLFF,TGTGCCAGCTCACACCTCCGAGATGAAAAACTGTTTTTT
many,.,TRBJ1-2,TRBV6-6,CASSYSGVLSYGYTF,TGTGCCAGCAGTTACTCAGGGGTGTTGAGCTATGGCTACACCTTC
.,TRBD2,TRBJ2-3,TRBV2,CASSGTSDPTDTQYF,TGTGCCAGCAGTGGGACTAGCGACCCCACAGATACGCAGTATTTT
.,.,TRBJ1-3,TRBV7-6,CASSLKGSGNTMYF,TGTGCCAGCAGCTTGAAGGGGTCAGGAAACACCATGTATTTT
many,.,TRBJ2-6,TRBV10-3,CAISAQSGTAYSGANVLTF,TGTGCCATCAGTGCTCAGTCCGGAACGGCATACTCTGGGGCCAACGTCCTGACTTTC
many,TRBD1,TRBJ1-2,TRBV7-2,CASNDRDYGYTF,TGTGCCAGCAACGACAGGGATTATGGCTACACCTTC
many,.,TRBJ1-2,TRBV7-9,CASSPTRDRNYGYTF,TGTGCCAGCAGCCCAACCCGGGATCGAAACTATGGCTACACCTTC
.,TRBD2,TRBJ2-7,TRBV5-1,CASSSGLAGGVEQYF,TGCGCCAGCAGCTCAGGACTAGCGGGAGGTGTCGAGCAGTACTTC
few,TRBD1,TRBJ1-2,TRBV20-1,CSARGAGTGINYGYTF,TGCAGTGCTAGAGGGGCCGGGACAGGGATTAACTATGGCTACACCTTC
many,.,TRBJ2-1,TRBV7-9,CASSLAPGGVRKFF,TGTGCCAGCAGCTTAGCGCCGGGTGGGGTAAGAAAGTTCTTC
many,.,TRBJ2-3,TRBV7-9,CASSLGGGFTDTQYF,TGTGCCAGCAGCTTGGGTGGAGGTTTCACAGATACGCAGTATTTT
.,.,TRBJ1-1,TRBV29-1,CSVGLLTVNTEAFF,TGCAGCGTGGGGCTTCTGACAGTTAACACTGAAGCTTTCTTT
many,.,TRBJ1-1,TRBV19,CASSTTWEGNTEAFF,TGTGCCAGTAGTACCACCTGGGAGGGGAACACTGAAGCTTTCTTT
many,TRBD1,TRBJ1-2,TRBV12-3/TRBV12-4,CASRPRQGERYYGYTF,TGTGCCAGCAGGCCTAGACAGGGGGAAAGATACTATGGCTACACCTTC
.,TRBD1,TRBJ2-7,TRBV27,CASSLRRQGHEQYF,TGTGCCAGCAGTCTCCGTAGACAGGGTCACGAGCAGTACTTC
many,.,TRBJ2-1,TRBV28,CASSGGQAGARDEQFF,TGTGCCAGCAGTGGGGGACAGGCGGGGGCAAGGGATGAGCAGTTCTTC
many,TRBD2,TRBJ2-1,TRBV20-1,CSSERRRTSAEQFF,TGCAGTAGCGAGCGTAGAAGGACTAGCGCGGAGCAGTTCTTC
many,.,TRBJ2-3,TRBV27,CASSNLFGAGGTDTQYF,TGTGCCAGCAGTAACCTCTTTGGGGCGGGCGGTACAGATACGCAGTATTTT
few,TRBD1,TRBJ2-7,TRBV20-1,CSAPGTGREQYF,TGCAGTGCCCCCGGGACAGGTCGTGAGCAGTACTTC
many,TRBD1,TRBJ2-5,TRBV7-8,CASSTRDRLETQYF,TGTGCCAGCAGCACCCGGGACAGGCTAGAGACCCAGTACTTC
.,.,TRBJ2-7,TRBV20-1,CSALQGSHEQYF,TGCAGTGCGCTACAGGGTTCCCACGAGCAGTACTTC
many,TRBD1,TRBJ1-6,TRBV12-3/TRBV12-4,CASIPGDRNSPLHF,TGTGCCAGCATCCCTGGGGACAGAAATTCACCCCTCCACTTT
.,.,TRBJ2-3,TRBV9,CASSTEGPSTDTQYF,TGTGCCAGCTCGACCGAGGGGCCCAGCACAGATACGCAGTATTTT
many,.,TRBJ1-2,TRBV7-8,CASTPGAYVGLSGYTF,TGTGCCAGCACCCCGGGGGCATACGTGGGTCTGTCTGGCTACACCTTC
many,.,TRBJ1-6,TRBV3-1,CASSQEGNSPLHF,TGTGCCAGCAGCCAAGAAGGGAATTCACCCCTCCACTTT
few,.,TRBJ2-3,TRBV19,CASSIVWGSATDTQYF,TGTGCCAGTAGTATAGTTTGGGGCAGTGCCACAGATACGCAGTATTTT
many,TRBD1,TRBJ1-1,TRBV5-6,CASSGDVGQPNTEAFF,TGTGCCAGCAGCGGGGACGTGGGACAGCCGAACACTGAAGCTTTCTTT
few,TRBD1,TRBJ2-1,TRBV7-9,CASSPRQGASYNEQFF,TGTGCCAGCAGCCCACGACAGGGGGCATCCTACAATGAGCAGTTCTTC
many,.,TRBJ1-1,TRBV7-9,CASSLQRGTEAFF,TGTGCCAGCAGCTTACAGCGGGGGACTGAAGCTTTCTTT
many,.,TRBJ1-2,TRBV7-9,CASSLAGQFPNYGYTF,TGTGCCAGCAGCTTAGCCGGACAGTTCCCTAACTATGGCTACACCTTC
many,.,TRBJ2-2,TRBV11-2,CASSLGRVGELFF,TGTGCCAGCAGCTTAGGACGGGTCGGGGAGCTGTTTTTT
many,TRBD1,TRBJ1-1,TRBV28,CASSLTTGGPSEAFF,TGTGCCAGCAGTTTAACTACAGGGGGTCCCTCTGAAGCTTTCTTT
many,.,TRBJ2-6,TRBV7-9,CASGTPSGANVLTF,TGTGCCAGCGGTACCCCCTCTGGGGCCAACGTCCTGACTTTC
many,TRBD2,TRBJ2-1,TRBV6-1,CASSGTSGGAPYNEQFF,TGTGCCAGCAGTGGCACTAGCGGGGGAGCTCCCTACAATGAGCAGTTCTTC
many,.,TRBJ1-1,TRBV9,CASSEGTTEAFF,TGTGCCAGCAGCGAAGGGACCACTGAAGCTTTCTTT
.,.,TRBJ1-2,TRBV6-5,CASSYSSLSSGYTF,TGTGCCAGCAGTTACTCGTCTTTATCCAGTGGCTACACCTTC